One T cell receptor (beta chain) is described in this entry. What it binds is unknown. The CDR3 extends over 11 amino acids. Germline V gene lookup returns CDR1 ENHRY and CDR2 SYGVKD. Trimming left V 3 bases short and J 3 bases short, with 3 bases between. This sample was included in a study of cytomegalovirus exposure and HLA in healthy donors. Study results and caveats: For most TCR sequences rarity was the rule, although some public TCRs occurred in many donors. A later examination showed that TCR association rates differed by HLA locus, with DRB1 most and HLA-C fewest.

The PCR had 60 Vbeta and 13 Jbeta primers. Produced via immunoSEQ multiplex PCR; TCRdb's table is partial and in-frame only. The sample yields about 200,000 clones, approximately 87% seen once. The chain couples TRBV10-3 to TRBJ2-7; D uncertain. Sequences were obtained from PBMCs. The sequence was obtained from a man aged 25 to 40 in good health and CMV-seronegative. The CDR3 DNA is TGTGCCATCAGTGACGGCTACGAGCAGTACTTC. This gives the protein CAISDGYEQYF.